This TCR beta chain was profiled in a study of identical twins. This clonotype appeared a few times. The CDR3 has 17 residues. Trimming left V 8 bases short and J 2 bases short, with 21 bases between. Germline V lookup: CDR1 MNHEY, CDR2 SMNVEV (reference sequence). TCRdb redid the calling of the 5' RACE reads with MiXCR, one entry per CDR3 protein. The sample comprises 450,000 or so distinct CDR3 sequences, 20% to 25% of which are singletons, and 2.9% rests with the top ten. The sample was also linked to a second study, of T cells expressing NK-cell markers. Turning to that study: Source material for TCR beta repertoires consisted of sorted CD3+CD56+NKG2C+, CD3+CD56+NKG2C- and CD3+CD56-NKG2C+ T cells. HCMV specificity of the expanded NKG2C+ T cell clones stayed unclear.

The sequenced sample consisted of CD4+ T cells sorted from blood. This TCR came from a woman aged 18-29 years in good health. The chain employs TRBV27 and TRBJ2-2, with D tentatively TRBD2 (6 bases). In nucleotides, the CDR3 is TGTGCCAGCTCCCAAGGGGTAGGAGGGCCAAACACCGGGGAGCTGTTTTTT. This sequence encodes CASSQGVGGPNTGELFF.